These 28 T cell receptor beta chains share one sample of origin, sequenced in a study of tumor-infiltrating lymphocytes in primary liver carcinoma. Each 20-30 mg portion of unsorted bulk tissue served as the source for co-extraction of RNA and DNA. Total RNA amounting to roughly 450 ng was the source from which TCR beta cDNA was made with a constant-region primer. Construction of TCR beta libraries relied on three successive nested multiplex PCR rounds employing slightly modified ARM-PCR. For roughly 10 cycles apiece, the opening two PCR rounds ran with TRBV1-TRBV30 forward primers and a C-beta reverse primer. TCRdb analysed the multiplex PCR reads with MiXCR anew, one entry per CDR3 protein. The data show roughly 100,000 distinct CDR3 sequences, roughly 85% seen once. The sequenced sample consisted of liver tumor tissue from sampling region 3. Subset specified: tumor region T3, left-lateral pole. These receptors were collected from a man in his forties or fifties with primary liver carcinoma and hepatitis B virus infection.

As concerns this clonotype: One end of the junction varies from germline; a read error may be responsible. This chain uses TRBV29-1 with TRBJ1-1; 10 bases agree with TRBD1. This CDR3 contains 13 residues. Germline V gene data show CDR1 as SQVTM and CDR2 as ANQGSEA. This CDR3 reads CCVEGQGKTEAFF. The CDR3 DNA reads TGCTGCGTAGAGGGACAGGGGAAAACTGAAGCTTTCTTC.

About this clonotype itself: One end of the junction is discordant with germline, which a read error may explain. This chain uses TRBV6-2 or TRBV6-3 with TRBJ2-1; 9 bases match TRBD1. The germline CDR1 and CDR2 sequences are MNHEY and SVGEGT. The CDR3 length is 16 residues. CDR3 DNA: TGTGCCAGCAATCCGCCGGGACAGGGCTCTTACAATGGGCAGTTCTTC. Amino acid sequence: CASNPPGQGSYNGQFF.

Worth noting for this clonotype: Mismatch with germline at one junction end may stem from a read error. This chain links TRBV11-2 with TRBJ2-5, with D unclear. Germline lookup yields CDR1 SGHAT and CDR2 FQNNGV. The CDR3 consists of 17 residues. CDR3 nucleotide sequence: TGTGCCAGCAGCCCCACGGACCAGCAAGTGGGGAAAGAGACCCAGTATTTC. Amino acids: CASSPTDQQVGKETQYF.

This clonotype is medium-sized. This chain uses TRBV11-2 with TRBJ2-2; D might be TRBD1 (6 bases). V lost 3 bases and J lost 6, with 17 bases in between. CDR1 is SGHAT and CDR2 is FQNNGV in the germline V gene. This CDR3 has 16 residues. CDR3 sequence reads: CASSLQGFSGAGELFF. CDR3 nucleotides: TGTGCCAGCAGCTTGCAGGGGTTTTCAGGCGCCGGGGAGCTGTTTTTT.

J is TRBJ2-7 and V is TRBV11-3; D not resolved. V lost 7 bases and J lost 9, with 19 bases in between. The V gene's germline CDR1 is SGHNT and CDR2 YENEEA. The CDR3 contains 13 residues. CDR3 sequence reads: CASIFEVLGGQYF. As DNA, the CDR3 is TGTGCCAGCATCTTCGAGGTTTTGGGCGGGCAGTACTTC.

The chain recombines TRBV29-1 with TRBJ1-2; no reliable D call. CDR3 length: 14 residues. The germline V and J ends were trimmed by 6 bases and 4 bases, with 18 bases remaining between them. Germline CDR1 reads SQVTM; CDR2 reads ANQGSEA. CDR3 bases: TGCAGCGTCAGGTTTGGACTGCCGATCTATGGCTACACCTTC. It specifies CSVRFGLPIYGYTF.

Worth noting for this clonotype: A read error may account for a junction end that differs from germline. The gene calls are TRBV6-2 or TRBV6-3 and TRBJ1-2, with D uncertain. Germline V gene data show CDR1 as MNHEY and CDR2 as SVGEGT. The CDR3 sequence is 13 residues long. The CDR3 coding sequence is TGTGCCAGCAGTTATGGCAGAAACTATGGTTACACCTTC. Its protein product is CASSYGRNYGYTF.

A word on this clonotype: Because it lacks the conserved phenylalanine or tryptophan at the end, this CDR3 is likely a read error. The chain employs TRBV20-1 and TRBJ1-1; 8 bases align to TRBD1. The CDR3 spans 11 residues. Germline V gene data show CDR1 as DFQATT and CDR2 as SNEGSKA (reference sequence). CDR3 in amino acids: CSTGGETEAFS. In DNA, the CDR3 is TGTAGTACAGGGGGGGAAACTGAAGCTTTCTCT.

Notes on this clonotype: The junction and the germline gene differ at one end; a read error may be behind it. CDR3 region: CVSSTGCSTGELFF. CDR3 in DNA: TGTGTCAGCAGCACAGGGTGTAGCACCGGGGAGCTGTTTTTT. The gene calls are TRBV6-1 and TRBJ2-2; tentative D call: TRBD1 (6 bases). The CDR3 spans 14 residues. CDR1 MNHNS and CDR2 SASEGT come from the germline V gene.

This clonotype was picked up one time. Relative to the germline gene, one junction end is altered; a read error may explain this. The J gene is TRBJ2-5, the V gene TRBV10-3; D unresolved. The length of the CDR3 is 15 residues. Germline V gene sequence: CDR1 ENHRY, CDR2 SYGVKD. This CDR3 reads CAISEEQPSQETQYF. The CDR3, as DNA: TGTGCCATCAGCGAAGAACAGCCAAGTCAAGAGACACAGTACTTC.

Worth noting for this clonotype: A clone one base away is much larger, so this may be a read error. The chain employs TRBV6-1 and TRBJ2-1, with D perhaps TRBD2 (6 bases). Germline V gene sequence: CDR1 MNHNS, CDR2 SASEGT. The CDR3 contains 12 residues. The germline V and J ends were trimmed by 10 bases and 7 bases, with 14 bases remaining between them. The CDR3 nucleotides are TGTGCCACCAGAGATCGGGGGAATGAGCAGTTCTTC. Translating it yields CATRDRGNEQFF.

As for this clonotype: The junction and the germline gene differ at one end; a read error may be behind it. The chain uses TRBV29-1 and TRBJ2-4, with D tentatively TRBD1 or TRBD2 (5 bases each). CDR1 and CDR2 from the germline V gene are SQVTM and ANQGSEA. There are 13 residues in the CDR3. CDR3 coding DNA: TGCGGCGTTACGGATAGGTGGGGGAACATTCAGTACTTC. It translates to CGVTDRWGNIQYF.

To note about this clonotype: Its ends do not fully match the called genes, so a read error is possible. The rearrangement links TRBV12-3 or TRBV12-4 to TRBJ2-1; 10 positions agree with TRBD2. There are 15 residues in the CDR3. The CDR3 here is CASSLISGRENEQSF. CDR3 bases: TGTGCCAGCAGTTTAATAAGCGGGAGGGAAAATGAGCAGTCCTTC.

Concerning this clonotype: This could be a read error, since a much larger clone is one nucleotide away. The chain uses TRBV28 and TRBJ1-5, with a tentative D call TRBD1 (7 bases). The DNA matches TRBJ2-3 better at its end, which makes the J call doubtful. From germline, CDR1 is MDHEN and CDR2 SYDVKM. This CDR3 contains 18 residues. The CDR3 nucleotides are TGTGCCAGCAGTTTACCAAACTGGGCAGGGGGGAGCAATCAGCCCCAGTATTTT. This encodes CASSLPNWAGGSNQPQYF.

A note on this clonotype: The CDR3 does not close with the conserved phenylalanine or tryptophan, likely indicating a read error. The chain links TRBV30 to TRBJ2-3; 8 bases align to TRBD2. Looked up from germline, CDR1 is GTSNPN and CDR2 is SVGIG (reference sequence). This CDR3 is 16 amino acids long. This chain's CDR3 is CAWSRPRGGRTVTQYL. CDR3 coding DNA: TGTGCCTGGAGTAGACCACGGGGGGGACGCACAGTTACGCAGTATTTA.

The chain recombines TRBV29-1 with TRBJ1-1, with D tentatively TRBD1 (5 bases). Germline CDR1 is SQVTM and CDR2 is ANQGSEA. There are 14 residues in the CDR3. This chain's CDR3 is CIGRRGGEDTEAFF. The CDR3 DNA is TGCATTGGCCGCCGGGGGGGGGAGGACACTGAAGCTTTCTTT.

This clonotype has a single count. A read error may produce the germline difference seen at one junction end. In DNA, the CDR3 is TGCGCCAGCAGCCAAGATCACAAGAGGGTGGGCCGGGTCTTC. Its protein is CASSQDHKRVGRVF. The rearrangement uses TRBV4-3 and TRBJ2-1; D may be TRBD2 (5 bases). The CDR3 loop spans 14 amino acids. Per the germline V gene, CDR1 is LGHNA and CDR2 is YSLEER.

A note on this clonotype: This CDR3 is missing its conserved last phenylalanine or tryptophan, likely due to a read error. The V gene is TRBV29-1, the J gene TRBJ2-2, with TRBD2 identical over 9 bases. V was clipped by 4 bases and J by 8 bases; unmatched bases: 11. The CDR3 totals 15 residues. From germline, CDR1 is SQVTM and CDR2 ANQGSEA. The CDR3 is CSVGTSAANSGELFI. As DNA, the CDR3 is TGCAGCGTTGGGACTAGCGCGGCGAACAGTGGGGAGCTGTTTATT.

A word on this clonotype: This sequence may be a read error, since a much larger clone differs from it by one base. The CDR3 coding sequence is TGCGCCAGCAGCTTACTGGGGACAGGCACCTACGAGCAGTACTTC. This codes for CASSLLGTGTYEQYF. The chain links TRBV5-1 to TRBJ2-7; 8 bases agree with TRBD1. The germline CDR1 and CDR2 sequences are SGHRS and YFSETQ. J was trimmed by 2 bases and V by 2 bases; bases with no gene match: 6. This CDR3 has 15 amino acids.

The chain links TRBV11-1 to TRBJ2-3, with D maybe TRBD2 (6 bases). With 6 bases removed from V and 3 bases from J, the gap between germline ends came to 28 bases. Germline-derived CDR1 and CDR2 are SGHAT and FQDESV (reference sequence). The CDR3 runs to 19 residues. CDR3 bases: TGTGCCAGCAGTGGGGCCCGGATTAGCTGGAGGGCCCTGACAGATACGCAGTATTTT. Protein sequence: CASSGARISWRALTDTQYF.

Points on this clonotype: It is likely a read error, because the conserved phenylalanine at the end of the CDR3 is missing. The chain uses TRBV5-6 and TRBJ2-7; weak D call: TRBD2 (6 bases). The germline gives CDR1 SGHDT, CDR2 YYEEEE. This CDR3 spans 15 amino acids. CDR3 bases: TGTGCCGGCAGCTCGACGGGCGGGGACTCCTACGAGCAGTACTCC. Protein sequence: CAGSSTGGDSYEQYS.

The CDR3 nucleotides are TGTGCCAGCAGCTCTTCATTTGGGTACCAAGAGACCCAGTACTTC. Translation gives CASSSSFGYQETQYF. The chain combines TRBV28 with TRBJ2-5, with no clear D. Germline CDR1 is MDHEN and CDR2 is SYDVKM. V dropped 6 bases and J dropped 0 bases, with 14 bases sitting between them. CDR3 length equals 15 residues.

This clonotype occurred a few times. Germline and junction disagree at one end, which may indicate a read error. The chain is built from TRBV29-1 and TRBJ2-2; 7 bases map to TRBD2. From germline, CDR1 is SQVTM and CDR2 ANQGSEA. This CDR3 spans 15 amino acids. In DNA form, the CDR3 reads TGTAGCATTGGGACTAACGCGGCGAACACCGGGGAGCTGTTTTTT. It is translated as CSIGTNAANTGELFF.

The chain combines TRBV10-3 with TRBJ2-5; D perhaps matches TRBD1 (6 bases). The V and J ends lost 3 bases and 4 bases respectively, with 15 bases between them. This CDR3 has 15 amino acids. Germline values: CDR1 ENHRY, CDR2 SYGVKD. Written as DNA, the CDR3 is TGTGCCATCAGTGAATCTAAGGGGGTGGCAGAGACCCAGTACTTC. Protein product: CAISESKGVAETQYF.

As regards this clonotype: The junction shows a germline mismatch at one end, possibly a read error. The rearrangement uses TRBV2 and TRBJ2-1; 9 bases are shared with TRBD2. Germline V lookup: CDR1 SNHLY, CDR2 FYNNEI. The CDR3 is made up of 14 amino acids. DNA for the CDR3: TGTACCAGCAGCTTTAGCGGGAGAGACAATGAGCAGTTCTTC. It is translated as CTSSFSGRDNEQFF.

As regards this clonotype: An end of the junction does not agree with germline; a read error may underlie this. This chain joins TRBV12-3 or TRBV12-4 and TRBJ1-2; D unclear. This CDR3 has 18 amino acids. CDR3 protein: CAISLGWSPRQSNYGYAF. Written as DNA, the CDR3 is TGTGCCATCAGTTTAGGATGGTCTCCGCGGCAGTCAAACTATGGCTACGCCTTC.

The rearrangement links TRBV4-1 to TRBJ1-4; tentative D call: TRBD1 (5 bases). Trimming pared 4 bases from V and 9 bases from J, leaving 18 bases between. The CDR3 totals 15 residues. From germline, CDR1 is MGHRA and CDR2 YSYEKL. CDR3 DNA sequence: TGCGCCAGCAGCCCGCCTGGGACCTCGCATCAAAAACTGTTTTTT. This codes for CASSPPGTSHQKLFF.

Details on this clonotype: Lacking the conserved final phenylalanine or tryptophan, this CDR3 likely reflects a read error. The DNA is left out, because the CDR3 cannot be placed on it with certainty; the CDR3 is given as TCRdb lists it. CDR3 amino acids: CASSTWGTTEGFS. The V call is TRBV6-6, the J call TRBJ1-1. Germline V lookup: CDR1 MNHNY, CDR2 SVGAGI (reference sequence). The CDR3 contains 13 residues when both ends are counted.